These 21 T cell receptor beta chains were all obtained from the same sample, sequenced in a study of T cell responses to AZD1222 COVID-19 vaccine. Sequenced by immunoSEQ multiplex PCR; TCRdb stores in-frame clones only, minus some. The repertoire holds about 190,000 clones, more than 75% seen once, with about 2.5% in the top ten. The sample was peripheral blood, taken on day 0 of MenACWY control vaccination. Receptors were obtained from an adult in good health.

A word on this clone: This sample includes further DNA sequences coding for the same CDR3. The chain links TRBV6-2 or TRBV6-3 to TRBJ2-3; D is possibly TRBD2 (5 bases). V was pared by 0 bases and J by 6 bases, with 7 bases between. Per the germline V gene, CDR1 is MNHEY and CDR2 is SVGEGT. The CDR3 covers 13 residues. The CDR3 region is CASSYSGVDTQYF. CDR3 coding DNA: TGTGCCAGCAGTTACTCGGGAGTGGATACGCAGTATTTT.

V and J are TRBV6-5 and TRBJ2-7; 10 nucleotides match TRBD1. Germline lookup yields CDR1 MNHEY and CDR2 SVGAGI. Unmatched junction bases numbered 5, after V lost 6 bases and J lost 3 bases. The CDR3 is 14 residues long. CDR3 in amino acids: CASRRGTGDYEQYF. The CDR3 DNA reads TGTGCCAGCAGGCGGGGGACAGGGGACTACGAGCAGTACTTC.

The V gene is TRBV3-1 (or the pseudogene TRBV3-2), the J gene TRBJ2-3; D is undetermined. This CDR3 is 15 amino acids long. Germline CDR1 and CDR2: LGHDT and YNNKEL (reference sequence). V gave up 0 bases and J gave up 4 bases, with 11 bases separating them. This CDR3 reads CASSQDGFGADTQYF. The CDR3 nucleotides read TGTGCCAGCAGCCAAGATGGGTTTGGCGCAGATACGCAGTATTTT.

V usage is TRBV30 and J usage is TRBJ2-7; 7 nucleotides agree with TRBD1. J gave up 4 bases and V 3 bases, and 6 bases lay outside the gene matches. CDR3 length: 13 residues. Germline V gene sequence: CDR1 GTSNPN, CDR2 SVGIG (reference sequence). CDR3 in amino acids: CAWRTPGQYEQYF. CDR3 coding DNA: TGTGCCTGGAGGACCCCGGGACAGTACGAGCAGTACTTC.

The chain uses TRBV7-2 and TRBJ1-5, with TRBD1 identical over 8 bases. CDR3 length: 16 residues. The ends lost 4 bases at V and 0 bases at J; junction bases unmatched: 5. CDR1 and CDR2 from the germline V gene are SGHTA and FQGNSA. For the CDR3, the DNA is TGTGCCAGCAGCTCAAGACAGGGGAATAGCAATCAGCCCCAGCATTTT. Translated, it gives CASSSRQGNSNQPQHF.

The sample holds one count of this clone. This rearrangement joins TRBV5-1 to TRBJ1-6; no clear D gene. Trimming took off 2 bases at V and 6 bases at J, with 3 bases between the two ends. The length of the CDR3 is 12 residues. CDR1 SGHRS and CDR2 YFSETQ come from the germline V gene. The CDR3 region is CASSFGNSPLHF. The DNA for the CDR3 is TGCGCCAGCAGCTTCGGTAATTCACCCCTCCACTTT.

The V gene is TRBV12-3 or TRBV12-4, the J gene TRBJ2-7; 8 bases align to TRBD1. V was pared by 5 bases and J by 8 bases, with 8 bases of the junction left unmatched. This CDR3 comprises 13 residues. The CDR3 nucleotides are TGTGCCAGCAGTCGAGCCGGGACAGGCAAGCAGTACTTC. This encodes CASSRAGTGKQYF.

This sequence joins TRBV13 and TRBJ1-1, with TRBD1 as a possible D gene (6 bases). Germline-derived CDR1 and CDR2 are PRHDT and FYEKMQ (reference sequence). CDR3 length: 15 amino acids. Trimming shortened V by 5 bases and J by 4 bases, and 17 bases separated the two germline ends. CDR3: CASSRQGNYGTEAFF. The CDR3 DNA is TGTGCCAGCAGCAGGCAGGGGAATTACGGCACTGAAGCTTTCTTT.

The rearrangement joins TRBV5-1 to TRBJ2-5; no firm D call. The V end was cut by 4 bases, the J end by 6 bases, with 16 bases between. CDR3 length: 14 residues. Per the germline V gene, CDR1 is SGHRS and CDR2 is YFSETQ. The CDR3 nucleotides read TGCGCCAGCAGCCCGGACCCGAAGGAGAAGACCCAGTACTTC. It translates to CASSPDPKEKTQYF.

As to this clone: Other DNA sequences in this specimen translate into the identical CDR3. The V and J genes are TRBV6-5 and TRBJ2-5; D is perhaps TRBD1 (5 bases). The V and J ends lost 7 bases and 4 bases respectively, with 16 bases between them. The CDR3 extends over 14 amino acids. Germline V gene sequence: CDR1 MNHEY, CDR2 SVGAGI. CDR3 nucleotides: TGTGCCAGCAAAACGAATAGGGGCGGAGAGACCCAGTACTTC. It translates to CASKTNRGGETQYF.

Details on this clone: Other DNA sequences within the sample encode an identical CDR3. The chain joins TRBV6-1 to TRBJ2-7; possible D gene TRBD2, 6 bases. This CDR3 has 14 residues. The germline gives CDR1 MNHNS, CDR2 SASEGT. V was cut by 3 bases and J by 2 bases, with 11 bases left in between. CDR3 sequence reads: CASSEGGLPYEQYF. The CDR3 nucleotides are TGTGCCAGCAGTGAGGGAGGTTTACCCTACGAGCAGTACTTC.

The CDR3 here is CASTGSPASLRNSPLHF. The CDR3 DNA follows: TGTGCCAGTACTGGCAGTCCAGCATCCCTGAGAAATTCACCCCTCCACTTT. The chain employs TRBV19 and TRBJ1-6; unclear D gene. This CDR3 has 17 residues. Germline values: CDR1 LNHDA, CDR2 SQIVND (reference sequence). The germline V and J ends were trimmed by 7 bases and 7 bases, with 23 bases remaining between them.

V is TRBV13 and J is TRBJ2-7, with a tentative D call TRBD2 (7 bases). Per germline, CDR1 PRHDT and CDR2 FYEKMQ (reference sequence). The ends were cut back, 7 bases at V and 6 bases at J, with 19 bases in the middle. The CDR3 has 14 amino acids. CDR3 in amino acids: CASTVGGRPGEQYF. The CDR3 DNA reads TGTGCCAGCACCGTCGGGGGGCGGCCGGGCGAGCAGTACTTC. Filled out from reference TRBV13 and TRBJ2-7, the complete variable domain reads AAGVIQSPRHLIKEKRETATLKCYPIPRHDTVYWYQQGPGQDPQFLISFYEKMQSDKGSIPDRFSAQQFSDYHSELNMSSLELGDSALYFCASTVGGRPGEQYFGPGTRLTVT.

V gene TRBV7-9 combines with J gene TRBJ2-7; possible D gene TRBD1, 6 bases. V was clipped by 4 bases and J by 3 bases, with 16 bases between them. Germline-derived CDR1 and CDR2 are SEHNR and FQNEAQ (reference sequence). This CDR3 has 15 residues. DNA for the CDR3: TGTGCCAGCAGCTCAATGGGGGCCGCATTCTACGAGCAGTACTTC. Its translation: CASSSMGAAFYEQYF.

This rearrangement joins TRBV19 to TRBJ2-3; 9 bases match TRBD1. Germline CDR1 and CDR2: LNHDA and SQIVND (reference sequence). The CDR3 runs 16 residues. With 6 bases clipped from V and 3 bases from J, the junction kept 10 bases outside the gene matches. The CDR3 region is CASREGPGQGTDTQYF. DNA for the CDR3: TGTGCCAGTAGGGAGGGTCCGGGACAGGGAACAGATACGCAGTATTTT.

The rearrangement joins TRBV7-2 to TRBJ2-7; the D gene is possibly TRBD1 (6 bases). V was clipped by 5 bases and J by 7 bases, with 15 bases between them. The CDR3 has 13 amino acids. Germline V CDR1 and CDR2: SGHTA, FQGNSA. The CDR3 loop is CASSTRQATEQYF. CDR3 bases: TGTGCCAGCAGCACCCGACAGGCTACGGAGCAGTACTTC.

This clone was seen a handful of times. This chain joins TRBV25-1 and TRBJ1-2; the match to TRBD1 covers 11 bases. The germline CDR1 and CDR2 sequences are MGHDK and SYGVNS. The CDR3 length is 15 residues. With 3 bases clipped from V and 2 bases from J, the junction kept 2 bases outside the gene matches. The CDR3 loop reads CASSEGTGGNYGYTF. The CDR3 DNA follows: TGTGCCAGCAGTGAGGGGACAGGGGGGAACTATGGCTACACCTTC.

This chain links TRBV10-2 with TRBJ2-1; D gene unclear. CDR1 and CDR2 (germline): WSHSY, SAAADI. V lost 10 bases, J lost 6 bases, and 10 bases lay in between. The CDR3 loop spans 11 amino acids. The CDR3 bases are TGCGCCACCGTTGGTGGCAATGAGCAGTTCTTC. This encodes CATVGGNEQFF.

CDR3 region: CASSFTGNGDYEQYF. The CDR3 DNA reads as TGCGCCAGCAGCTTCACCGGGAACGGAGACTACGAGCAGTACTTC. The chain has TRBV5-1 and TRBJ2-7, with D perhaps TRBD2 (5 bases). In germline, CDR1 is SGHRS, CDR2 YFSETQ. CDR3 size: 15 residues. The V and J ends lost 2 bases and 3 bases respectively, with 15 bases between them.

The chain recombines TRBV7-2 with TRBJ1-1, with D unclear. The CDR3 length is 11 residues. The V and J ends lost 5 bases and 2 bases respectively, with 3 bases between them. CDR1 is SGHTA and CDR2 is FQGNSA in the germline V gene. The CDR3 reads CASSLNTEAFF. CDR3 DNA: TGTGCCAGCAGCCTCAACACTGAAGCTTTCTTT. Complete variable domain (other parts from reference TRBV7-2 and TRBJ1-1): GAGVSQSPSNKVTEKGKDVELRCDPISGHTALYWYRQSLGQGLEFLIYFQGNSAPDKSGLPSDRFSAERTGGSVSTLTIQRTQQEDSAVYLCASSLNTEAFFGQGTRLTVV.

The V call is TRBV5-6, the J call TRBJ1-3, with D possibly TRBD1 on 6 matching bases. The CDR3 consists of 14 residues. Germline assignment: CDR1 SGHDT and CDR2 YYEEEE. V was shortened by 6 bases and J by 2 bases, with 12 bases between the two germline ends. The CDR3 DNA reads TGTGCCAGCACCGTACGGACAGCTGGAAACACCATATATTTT. This sequence encodes CASTVRTAGNTIYF.